A selection of T cell receptor beta chains follows, all from one sample in a study of graft-versus-host responses after intestinal transplantation. Their antigens remain unidentified. Sequencing was performed with immunoSEQ multiplex PCR; in TCRdb, only in-frame clones are kept and a portion is missing. The sample carries under 130,000 clones, 93% recorded once. The sample in question was unstimulated CD8+ T cells sorted from spleen or lymph node cells, obtained before intestinal transplant. The receptors derive from a human donor who received an intestinal transplant. The CDR3 runs from the conserved cysteine through the conserved F or W. The D gene is left open where the match is weak. Rows may omit the clone size; those that give it use once, few, many or a size class.

abundance: -; d_gene: -; v_gene: TRBV29-1; j_gene: TRBJ1-1; CDR3nt: TGCAGCGTTGACTTAGGGGGTTGGAACACTGAAGCTTTCTTT; CDR3aa: CSVDLGGWNTEAFF
abundance: -; d_gene: TRBD1; v_gene: TRBV6-5; j_gene: TRBJ1-5; CDR3nt: TGTGCCAGCAGTTCGACCGGGACAGGGGCTTTACAGCATTTT; CDR3aa: CASSSTGTGALQHF
abundance: -; d_gene: -; v_gene: TRBV5-4; j_gene: TRBJ1-6; CDR3nt: TGTGCCAGCAGCCAACTAGGGAGCCGGGAAGATTCACCCCTCCACTTT; CDR3aa: CASSQLGSREDSPLHF
abundance: -; d_gene: -; v_gene: TRBV29-1; j_gene: TRBJ2-1; CDR3nt: TGCAGCGTTGAAAAGAGGGGCTACAATGAGCAGTTCTTC; CDR3aa: CSVEKRGYNEQFF
abundance: -; d_gene: -; v_gene: TRBV20-1; j_gene: TRBJ2-1; CDR3nt: TGCAGTGCTTCCCCTCACAATGAGCAGTTCTTC; CDR3aa: CSASPHNEQFF
abundance: -; d_gene: TRBD1; v_gene: TRBV12-5; j_gene: TRBJ1-2; CDR3nt: TGTGCTAGTGGTTTGAAAGACAGGGATGCCTATGGCTACACCTTC; CDR3aa: CASGLKDRDAYGYTF
abundance: -; d_gene: -; v_gene: TRBV9; j_gene: TRBJ2-2; CDR3nt: TGTGCCAGCAGTGCGGGCACCGGGGAGCTGTTTTTT; CDR3aa: CASSAGTGELFF
abundance: -; d_gene: -; v_gene: TRBV11-2; j_gene: TRBJ1-4; CDR3nt: TGTGCCAGCAGCCCCCGGGAACTCAATGAAAAACTGTTTTTT; CDR3aa: CASSPRELNEKLFF
abundance: -; d_gene: -; v_gene: TRBV4-1; j_gene: TRBJ2-1; CDR3nt: TGCGCCAGCAACGGCGTGGCCGATGAGCAGTTCTTC; CDR3aa: CASNGVADEQFF
abundance: -; d_gene: -; v_gene: TRBV7-6; j_gene: TRBJ2-3; CDR3nt: TGTGCCAGCAGCTTAACGGGGGGCCGCACAGATACGCAGTATTTT; CDR3aa: CASSLTGGRTDTQYF
abundance: -; d_gene: TRBD2; v_gene: TRBV4-1; j_gene: TRBJ2-1; CDR3nt: TGCGCCAGCAGCCCCGGGGGGAGCTCCTACAATGAGCAGTTCTTC; CDR3aa: CASSPGGSSYNEQFF
abundance: -; d_gene: TRBD2; v_gene: TRBV6-1; j_gene: TRBJ2-7; CDR3nt: TGTGCCAGCAGTGAAGGGGGGTACAGGGCGCGGGGGGGCCCCGAGCAGTACTTC; CDR3aa: CASSEGGYRARGGPEQYF
abundance: -; d_gene: -; v_gene: TRBV4-1; j_gene: TRBJ2-1; CDR3nt: TGCGCCAGCAGCCGGTCGGGAATACAGGTTGGGCAGTTCTTC; CDR3aa: CASSRSGIQVGQFF
abundance: once; d_gene: -; v_gene: TRBV27; j_gene: TRBJ2-7; CDR3nt: TGTGCCAGCAGTTTTCGGGGTAACGCCTACGAGCAGTACTTC; CDR3aa: CASSFRGNAYEQYF
abundance: -; d_gene: -; v_gene: TRBV11-2; j_gene: TRBJ2-2; CDR3nt: TGTGCCAGCAGCTCCGGGGGTCTGAACACCGGGGAGCTGTTTTTT; CDR3aa: CASSSGGLNTGELFF
abundance: -; d_gene: TRBD1; v_gene: TRBV11-1; j_gene: TRBJ2-3; CDR3nt: TGTGCCAGCAGCTTATCACAGGGGGACACAGATACGCAGTATTTT; CDR3aa: CASSLSQGDTDTQYF
abundance: -; d_gene: TRBD1; v_gene: TRBV4-1; j_gene: TRBJ2-1; CDR3nt: TGCGCCAGCCGAGCAAGTAGACACGGACAGGGGGCCTACAATGAGCAGTTCTTC; CDR3aa: CASRASRHGQGAYNEQFF
abundance: -; d_gene: TRBD1; v_gene: TRBV7-2; j_gene: TRBJ1-2; CDR3nt: TGTGCCAGCAGCTTAGCGGACGGGACAGGGGGCCGGATCTATGGCTACACCTTC; CDR3aa: CASSLADGTGGRIYGYTF
abundance: -; d_gene: -; v_gene: TRBV30; j_gene: TRBJ1-1; CDR3nt: TGTGCCTGGAGTGTACGCCCTGAAGCTTTCTTT; CDR3aa: CAWSVRPEAFF
abundance: once; d_gene: -; v_gene: TRBV11-2; j_gene: TRBJ1-1; CDR3nt: TGTGCCAGCAGCTTTTGGGTAACAGGGATGAACACTGAAGCTTTCTTT; CDR3aa: CASSFWVTGMNTEAFF
abundance: -; d_gene: -; v_gene: TRBV10-2; j_gene: TRBJ2-1; CDR3nt: TGCGCCAGCAGTGTGGCCATGGATGAGCAGTTCTTC; CDR3aa: CASSVAMDEQFF
abundance: -; d_gene: -; v_gene: TRBV12-5; j_gene: TRBJ1-1; CDR3nt: TGTGCTAGTGGCCCGACCCTAGGGAACACTGAAGCTTTCTTT; CDR3aa: CASGPTLGNTEAFF
abundance: -; d_gene: -; v_gene: TRBV7-6; j_gene: TRBJ2-2; CDR3nt: TGTGCCAGCAGCTTAATTCTGGGCCCCGGGGAGCTGTTTTTT; CDR3aa: CASSLILGPGELFF
abundance: -; d_gene: -; v_gene: TRBV7-2; j_gene: TRBJ2-1; CDR3nt: TGTGCCAGCAGCCTTTCAGTGGATGAGCAGTTCTTC; CDR3aa: CASSLSVDEQFF
abundance: -; d_gene: TRBD1; v_gene: TRBV14; j_gene: TRBJ2-1; CDR3nt: TGTGCCAGCAGCCAAGATGACAGGGGGCCTGAGCAGTTCTTC; CDR3aa: CASSQDDRGPEQFF
abundance: -; d_gene: TRBD2; v_gene: TRBV7-2; j_gene: TRBJ2-7; CDR3nt: TGTGCCAGCAGCCTGGGACTAGCGGGGACCCCGGAGCAGTACTTC; CDR3aa: CASSLGLAGTPEQYF
abundance: -; d_gene: -; v_gene: TRBV27; j_gene: TRBJ2-7; CDR3nt: TGTGCCAGCAGCCTCGGGGGATCCCGTTCCTACGAGCAGTACTTC; CDR3aa: CASSLGGSRSYEQYF
abundance: -; d_gene: TRBD2; v_gene: TRBV2; j_gene: TRBJ2-6; CDR3nt: TGTGCCAAAAACCTAGCGGGGCTTAGCAACGTCCTGACTTTC; CDR3aa: CAKNLAGLSNVLTF
abundance: -; d_gene: -; v_gene: TRBV29-1; j_gene: TRBJ2-6; CDR3nt: TGCAGCGTTGTAGGTAGGGTTTCGGGGGCCAACGTCCTGACTTTC; CDR3aa: CSVVGRVSGANVLTF
abundance: once; d_gene: TRBD2; v_gene: TRBV7-3; j_gene: TRBJ2-5; CDR3nt: TGTGCCAGCAGCTTAGGGGGAGGGAGTGGTGAGACCCAGTACTTC; CDR3aa: CASSLGGGSGETQYF
abundance: -; d_gene: TRBD1; v_gene: TRBV30; j_gene: TRBJ1-5; CDR3nt: TGTGCCTGGAGTTTGGGACAGGGGCATCAGCCCCAGCATTTT; CDR3aa: CAWSLGQGHQPQHF
abundance: -; d_gene: TRBD1; v_gene: TRBV7-6; j_gene: TRBJ1-1; CDR3nt: TGTGCCAGCAGCTTAGTAGCAGGGGGCTCGGACACTGAAGCTTTCTTT; CDR3aa: CASSLVAGGSDTEAFF
abundance: -; d_gene: -; v_gene: TRBV7-8; j_gene: TRBJ1-2; CDR3nt: TGTGCCAGCAGCTTGCGGCCGCGTCCTAACTATGGCTACACCTTC; CDR3aa: CASSLRPRPNYGYTF
abundance: -; d_gene: -; v_gene: TRBV29-1; j_gene: TRBJ2-7; CDR3nt: TGCAGCGTGGTTGGACAGGCGGGATACGAGCAGTACTTC; CDR3aa: CSVVGQAGYEQYF
abundance: -; d_gene: -; v_gene: TRBV9; j_gene: TRBJ1-2; CDR3nt: TGTGCCAGCAGCGTAAGCGGGGGGAACTATGGCTACACCTTC; CDR3aa: CASSVSGGNYGYTF
abundance: -; d_gene: TRBD2; v_gene: TRBV7-2; j_gene: TRBJ2-5; CDR3nt: TGTGCCAGCAGCTTAGCCCGGGTCGCTAGCGGGGGACCGGGTGAGACCCAGTACTTC; CDR3aa: CASSLARVASGGPGETQYF
abundance: -; d_gene: -; v_gene: TRBV19; j_gene: TRBJ1-3; CDR3nt: TGTGCCAGTCCCACAGGAAACCCCTCTGGAAACACCATATATTTT; CDR3aa: CASPTGNPSGNTIYF
abundance: -; d_gene: TRBD1; v_gene: TRBV7-8; j_gene: TRBJ2-7; CDR3nt: TGTGCCAGCAGCCGAGGACAGGGCTACGAGCAGTACTTC; CDR3aa: CASSRGQGYEQYF
abundance: -; d_gene: TRBD1; v_gene: TRBV27; j_gene: TRBJ1-5; CDR3nt: TGTGCCAGCAGACCCGGGACAGGGGGTTTTCAGCCCCAGCATTTT; CDR3aa: CASRPGTGGFQPQHF
abundance: -; d_gene: TRBD1; v_gene: TRBV9; j_gene: TRBJ1-2; CDR3nt: TGTGCCAGCAGCGTAGTGGGGACAGGGGATGGCTACACCTTC; CDR3aa: CASSVVGTGDGYTF
abundance: -; d_gene: -; v_gene: TRBV7-8; j_gene: TRBJ1-4; CDR3nt: TGTGCCAGCAGCTTAAAGCGGGGCAGGGGAGTATCTAATGAAAAACTGTTTTTT; CDR3aa: CASSLKRGRGVSNEKLFF
abundance: -; d_gene: -; v_gene: TRBV29-1; j_gene: TRBJ2-3; CDR3nt: TGCAGCGGCCTCTACGATACGCAGTATTTT; CDR3aa: CSGLYDTQYF
abundance: -; d_gene: -; v_gene: TRBV7-4; j_gene: TRBJ1-4; CDR3nt: TGTGCCAGCAGCTTATTGGACAGCCCTAATGAAAAACTGTTTTTT; CDR3aa: CASSLLDSPNEKLFF
abundance: -; d_gene: -; v_gene: TRBV7-9; j_gene: TRBJ1-1; CDR3nt: TGTGCCAGCAGCCGAGGGAACACTGAAGCTTTCTTT; CDR3aa: CASSRGNTEAFF
abundance: -; d_gene: -; v_gene: TRBV27; j_gene: TRBJ2-7; CDR3nt: TGTGCCAGCATGGGGGTGGAGGAACCCTACGAGCAGTACTTC; CDR3aa: CASMGVEEPYEQYF
abundance: -; d_gene: -; v_gene: TRBV6-1; j_gene: TRBJ2-7; CDR3nt: TGTGCCAGCAGTGAATTCGGAGCGTCGGGCTACGAGCAGTACTTC; CDR3aa: CASSEFGASGYEQYF
abundance: -; d_gene: TRBD1; v_gene: TRBV5-1; j_gene: TRBJ2-1; CDR3nt: TGCGCCAGCAGTACTGGGACAGGGGGCTACAATGAGCAGTTCTTC; CDR3aa: CASSTGTGGYNEQFF
abundance: -; d_gene: -; v_gene: TRBV11-2; j_gene: TRBJ2-7; CDR3nt: TGTGCCAGCACCTACTCCACTCGGGCCCCCATACCCTACGAGCAGTACTTC; CDR3aa: CASTYSTRAPIPYEQYF
abundance: -; d_gene: TRBD1; v_gene: TRBV7-9; j_gene: TRBJ2-7; CDR3nt: TGTGCCAGCAGCTTAAGGGACAGGGGCTACGAGCAGTACTTC; CDR3aa: CASSLRDRGYEQYF
abundance: -; d_gene: TRBD1; v_gene: TRBV19; j_gene: TRBJ1-4; CDR3nt: TGTGCCAGTCCTCATAAACAGGGGCGTAGTGAAAAACTGTTTTTT; CDR3aa: CASPHKQGRSEKLFF
abundance: -; d_gene: TRBD1; v_gene: TRBV7-9; j_gene: TRBJ1-5; CDR3nt: TGTGCCAGCAGCTTAGAAACAGGGGGGATCTATAGCAATCAGCCCCAGCATTTT; CDR3aa: CASSLETGGIYSNQPQHF
abundance: -; d_gene: -; v_gene: TRBV7-9; j_gene: TRBJ2-7; CDR3nt: TGTGCCAGCAGCCGATTTCTCGGCCGCCTCTACGAGCAGTACTTC; CDR3aa: CASSRFLGRLYEQYF
abundance: -; d_gene: -; v_gene: TRBV14; j_gene: TRBJ2-7; CDR3nt: TGTGCCAGCGGAGGCAGGGCCCACTACGAGCAGTACTTC; CDR3aa: CASGGRAHYEQYF
abundance: -; d_gene: -; v_gene: TRBV7-9; j_gene: TRBJ2-1; CDR3nt: TGTGCCAGCAGCTTAGCGGTCGGGCGCGACAATGAGCAGTTCTTC; CDR3aa: CASSLAVGRDNEQFF
abundance: -; d_gene: -; v_gene: TRBV27; j_gene: TRBJ1-5; CDR3nt: TGTGCCAGCAGCCCCTCAGGGACACTCAATCAGCCCCAGCATTTT; CDR3aa: CASSPSGTLNQPQHF